This TCR beta chain appears in the sequencing data of a study of blood T cell repertoires in COVID-19. Study background: Samples representing acute and convalescent COVID-19 were sourced from the United States, Italy and Spain. T cells, B-cell-depleted T cells, or PBMCs supplied cDNA or gDNA.

Original processing notes: Estimated nucleated cell counts came from reference gene primer amplification. Generated by immunoSEQ multiplex PCR, the TCRdb table keeps only in-frame clones and is missing some. V and J calls plus clone size are reproduced from that table; the DNA served to infer D and trimming. Of approximately 150,000 clones listed, approximately 81% are singletons. The receptor was isolated from a human donor with acute or convalescent COVID-19. The donor label of this sample is uncertain. The source material was peripheral blood.

CDR3 DNA sequence: TGTGCCAGCAGTTTCCTTGGGGCAGAACATCAGCCCCAGCATTTT. The encoded protein is CASSFLGAEHQPQHF. The rearrangement joins TRBV28 to TRBJ1-5; TRBD1 might be the D (5 bases). Germline lookup yields CDR1 MDHEN and CDR2 SYDVKM. The V end was cut by 3 bases, the J end by 5 bases, with 14 bases between. The CDR3 consists of 15 residues.